These T cell receptor beta chains were read from a single sample in a study of shared clonotypes between healthy human individuals. Assay: immunoSEQ multiplex PCR; the TCRdb copy retains only in-frame clones and omits some. The sample lists some 1.4 million clones; around 95% were seen once. Sequenced input: naive CD4+ T cells sorted from blood. The receptors shown here come from a man younger than 40 in good health. Both conserved end residues are part of each CDR3. Fields, in order: clone size, J gene, V gene, D gene, CDR3 DNA, CDR3 protein. D genes are given only for firm matches. The size field is filled for only some rows; it gives once, few, many or a size class.

abundance: -; j_gene: TRBJ1-4; v_gene: TRBV7-9; d_gene: -; CDR3nt: TGTGCCAGCAGCAAACTCACGGGAGCAACTAATGAAAAACTGTTTTTT; CDR3aa: CASSKLTGATNEKLFF
abundance: once; j_gene: TRBJ2-3; v_gene: TRBV7-6; d_gene: TRBD2; CDR3nt: TGTGCCAGCAGCTTAGGTGGGACTAGGAGCACAGATACGCAGTATTTT; CDR3aa: CASSLGGTRSTDTQYF
abundance: -; j_gene: TRBJ2-3; v_gene: TRBV18; d_gene: TRBD2; CDR3nt: TGTGCCAGCTCAATCGGACTAGCGGGAGTTGGAGATACGCAGTATTTT; CDR3aa: CASSIGLAGVGDTQYF
abundance: -; j_gene: TRBJ1-3; v_gene: TRBV7-9; d_gene: -; CDR3nt: TGTGCCAGCAGGGGGACACCTCGCCTCTCTGGAAACACCATATATTTT; CDR3aa: CASRGTPRLSGNTIYF
abundance: -; j_gene: TRBJ1-1; v_gene: TRBV19; d_gene: -; CDR3nt: TGTGCCAGTAGTGAGCGAATGAACACTGAAGCTTTCTTT; CDR3aa: CASSERMNTEAFF
abundance: -; j_gene: TRBJ2-4; v_gene: TRBV4-3; d_gene: -; CDR3nt: TGCGCCAGCAGCCAAGATCCTCTCCCGGGGGCGATCAAAAACATTCAGTACTTC; CDR3aa: CASSQDPLPGAIKNIQYF
abundance: -; j_gene: TRBJ1-1; v_gene: TRBV28; d_gene: TRBD1; CDR3nt: TGTGCCAGCAGTTTACCCGGGACAGACACTGAAGCTTTCTTT; CDR3aa: CASSLPGTDTEAFF
abundance: -; j_gene: TRBJ2-7; v_gene: TRBV6-5; d_gene: -; CDR3nt: TGTGCCAGCAGTCCACCTGTAGCTTCTCGGTACGAGCAGTACTTC; CDR3aa: CASSPPVASRYEQYF
abundance: -; j_gene: TRBJ2-7; v_gene: TRBV28; d_gene: TRBD2; CDR3nt: TGTGCCAGCAGCCCTAGCGGGAGCTCCTACGAGCAGTACTTC; CDR3aa: CASSPSGSSYEQYF
abundance: -; j_gene: TRBJ1-2; v_gene: TRBV5-1; d_gene: -; CDR3nt: TGCGCCAGCAGCTTGGCCGGACAGAACTATGGCTACACCTTC; CDR3aa: CASSLAGQNYGYTF
abundance: -; j_gene: TRBJ2-5; v_gene: TRBV7-9; d_gene: -; CDR3nt: TGTGCCAGCAGCTTAGACAGTGGAGGTCAAGAGACCCAGTACTTC; CDR3aa: CASSLDSGGQETQYF
abundance: -; j_gene: TRBJ1-4; v_gene: TRBV5-1; d_gene: -; CDR3nt: TGCGCCAGCAGCTTGGGAGGGCGTGAAAAACTGTTTTTT; CDR3aa: CASSLGGREKLFF
abundance: -; j_gene: TRBJ2-2; v_gene: TRBV2; d_gene: -; CDR3nt: TGTGCCAGCAGACAGGCCGGGGAGCTGTTTTTT; CDR3aa: CASRQAGELFF
abundance: -; j_gene: TRBJ2-1; v_gene: TRBV4-3; d_gene: -; CDR3nt: TGCGCCAGCAGCCAAGAGCATAGCATCGATGAGCAGTTCTTC; CDR3aa: CASSQEHSIDEQFF
abundance: -; j_gene: TRBJ2-3; v_gene: TRBV6-1; d_gene: TRBD1; CDR3nt: TGTGCCAGCAGTGACCGGACAGGGAGAACAGATACGCAGTATTTT; CDR3aa: CASSDRTGRTDTQYF
abundance: -; j_gene: TRBJ1-2; v_gene: TRBV6-5; d_gene: -; CDR3nt: TGTGCCAGCAGTTACGAGGGGAGTTATGGCTACACCTTC; CDR3aa: CASSYEGSYGYTF
abundance: -; j_gene: TRBJ2-3; v_gene: TRBV5-4; d_gene: -; CDR3nt: TGTGCCAGCAGCCTGGGTGGCGGCACAGATACGCAGTATTTT; CDR3aa: CASSLGGGTDTQYF
abundance: -; j_gene: TRBJ1-5; v_gene: TRBV6-1; d_gene: TRBD1; CDR3nt: TGTGCCAGCAGTGAATTCGACAGGGGCAATCAGCCCCAGCATTTT; CDR3aa: CASSEFDRGNQPQHF
abundance: -; j_gene: TRBJ2-2; v_gene: TRBV5-1; d_gene: -; CDR3nt: TGCGCCAGCAGCTTGAAGGGGAGTAACACCGGGGAGCTGTTTTTT; CDR3aa: CASSLKGSNTGELFF
abundance: -; j_gene: TRBJ2-3; v_gene: TRBV29-1; d_gene: TRBD1; CDR3nt: TGCAGCGTTGATAAGGGGGACAGGGCTAGCACAGATACGCAGTATTTT; CDR3aa: CSVDKGDRASTDTQYF
abundance: -; j_gene: TRBJ2-5; v_gene: TRBV15; d_gene: TRBD2; CDR3nt: TGTGCCACCAGCAGAGATCTAACGGGACTAGGGGAGACCCAGTACTTC; CDR3aa: CATSRDLTGLGETQYF
abundance: -; j_gene: TRBJ2-1; v_gene: TRBV6-1; d_gene: -; CDR3nt: TGTGCCAGCAGTCCCGGGACGGGCCACAATGAGCAGTTCTTC; CDR3aa: CASSPGTGHNEQFF
abundance: -; j_gene: TRBJ2-5; v_gene: TRBV5-4; d_gene: TRBD2; CDR3nt: TGTGCCAGCAGCTTTCGCAGGGAGGGAGGAGAGACCCAGTACTTC; CDR3aa: CASSFRREGGETQYF
abundance: -; j_gene: TRBJ2-1; v_gene: TRBV5-5; d_gene: -; CDR3nt: TGTGCCAGCAGCCCACCATTTGCGGAGACCTACAATGAGCAGTTCTTC; CDR3aa: CASSPPFAETYNEQFF
abundance: -; j_gene: TRBJ2-1; v_gene: TRBV29-1; d_gene: TRBD2; CDR3nt: TGCAGCGTGTGGACTAGCGGGAGGGCCTCCTACAATGAGCAGTTCTTC; CDR3aa: CSVWTSGRASYNEQFF
abundance: -; j_gene: TRBJ2-7; v_gene: TRBV5-6; d_gene: -; CDR3nt: TGTGCCAGCAGCTTGTTTGGCGGAGATCCCTACGAGCAGTACTTC; CDR3aa: CASSLFGGDPYEQYF
abundance: -; j_gene: TRBJ2-5; v_gene: TRBV9; d_gene: -; CDR3nt: TGTGCCAGCAGCGTAGGAGGGGGGACCCAGTACTTC; CDR3aa: CASSVGGGTQYF
abundance: -; j_gene: TRBJ1-2; v_gene: TRBV5-1; d_gene: TRBD1; CDR3nt: TGCGCCAGCAGCAAGGGACAGGGTACGGATGGCTACACCTTC; CDR3aa: CASSKGQGTDGYTF
abundance: -; j_gene: TRBJ2-7; v_gene: TRBV6-1; d_gene: -; CDR3nt: TGTGCCAGCAGTAATCAGGGGCTCTCCTACGAGCAGTACTTC; CDR3aa: CASSNQGLSYEQYF
abundance: -; j_gene: TRBJ2-4; v_gene: TRBV5-1; d_gene: -; CDR3nt: TGCGCCACCAAGGAAACGGTGGCCAAAAACATTCAGTACTTC; CDR3aa: CATKETVAKNIQYF
abundance: -; j_gene: TRBJ1-1; v_gene: TRBV9; d_gene: -; CDR3nt: TGTGCCAGCAGCGTAGGCCACAGGGTAAGTGTCACTGAAGCTTTCTTT; CDR3aa: CASSVGHRVSVTEAFF
abundance: -; j_gene: TRBJ1-4; v_gene: TRBV4-3; d_gene: -; CDR3nt: TGCGCCAGCAGCCTTATACTAGGGCCTAATGAAAAACTGTTTTTT; CDR3aa: CASSLILGPNEKLFF
abundance: -; j_gene: TRBJ1-1; v_gene: TRBV25-1; d_gene: TRBD1; CDR3nt: TGTGCCAGCACCGGGACAGGGATGAACACTGAAGCTTTCTTT; CDR3aa: CASTGTGMNTEAFF
abundance: once; j_gene: TRBJ2-7; v_gene: TRBV5-1; d_gene: -; CDR3nt: TGCGCCAGCAGCTTGGTAGTAGGGGGATCCTACGAGCAGTACTTC; CDR3aa: CASSLVVGGSYEQYF